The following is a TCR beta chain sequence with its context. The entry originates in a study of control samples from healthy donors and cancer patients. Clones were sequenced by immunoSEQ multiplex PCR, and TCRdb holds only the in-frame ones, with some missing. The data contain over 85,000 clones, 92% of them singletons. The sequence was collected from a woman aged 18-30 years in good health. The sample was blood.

CDR3 in amino acids: CATSDLETETYNEQFF. For the CDR3, the DNA is TGTGCCACCAGTGATTTGGAGACGGAAACCTACAATGAGCAGTTCTTC. The V gene is TRBV24-1, the J gene TRBJ2-1, with D hard to call. Germline V gives CDR1 KGHDR, CDR2 SFDVKD. Trimming shortened V by 0 bases and J by 2 bases, and 10 bases separated the two germline ends. This CDR3 is built from 16 residues.